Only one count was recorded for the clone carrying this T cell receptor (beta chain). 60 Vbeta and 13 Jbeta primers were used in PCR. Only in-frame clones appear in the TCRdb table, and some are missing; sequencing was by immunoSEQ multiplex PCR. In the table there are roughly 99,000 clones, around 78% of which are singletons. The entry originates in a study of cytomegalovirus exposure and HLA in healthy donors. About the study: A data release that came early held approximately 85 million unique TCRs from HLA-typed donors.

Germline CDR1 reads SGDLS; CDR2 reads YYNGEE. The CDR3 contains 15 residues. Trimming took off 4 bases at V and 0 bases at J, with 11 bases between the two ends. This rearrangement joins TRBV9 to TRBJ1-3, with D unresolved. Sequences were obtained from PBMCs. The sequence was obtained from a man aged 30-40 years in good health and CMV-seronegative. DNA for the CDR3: TGTGCCAGCAGCCTCGACTCCTACTCTGGAAACACCATATATTTT. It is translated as CASSLDSYSGNTIYF.